Listed below are T cell receptor beta chains from one sample, sequenced in a study of beta chain features in type 1 diabetes. Using immunoSEQ multiplex PCR, the repertoire was profiled, and TCRdb retains in-frame clones only, with some absent. In the table there are over 150,000 clones, approximately 8.1% of which are singletons. The sequenced sample consisted of central memory CD4+ T cells from blood. Receptors originate from a man younger than 35 with type 1 diabetes. Both conserved end residues are part of each CDR3. The D gene is left open where the match is weak. A row's size may be missing; if present it is once, few, many or a size class.

>TRBV28|NA|TRBJ1-1|NA
CASSQGNTEAFF
TGTGCCAGCAGCCAGGGGAACACTGAAGCTTTCTTT
>TRBV7-2|NA|TRBJ2-6|NA
CASSRGSSGANVLTF
TGTGCCAGCAGCCGCGGCAGCTCTGGGGCCAACGTCCTGACTTTC
>TRBV19|TRBD1|TRBJ1-2|few
CASSIQAGGLDGYTF
TGTGCCAGTAGTATTCAGGCAGGGGGCTTGGATGGCTACACCTTC
>TRBV18|NA|TRBJ2-3|few
CASSPYFFGSTDTQYF
TGTGCCAGCTCACCATACTTTTTCGGGAGCACAGATACGCAGTATTTT
>TRBV9|TRBD2|TRBJ2-1|few
CASSAWTSGNNEQFF
TGTGCCAGCAGCGCTTGGACTAGCGGAAACAATGAGCAGTTCTTC
>TRBV7-2|TRBD1|TRBJ2-5|NA
CASSPTTGVGETQYF
TGTGCCAGCAGCCCCACGACAGGGGTGGGGGAGACCCAGTACTTC
>TRBV27|TRBD2|TRBJ2-2|few
CASSLSGIVTGELFF
TGTGCCAGCAGTTTAAGCGGGATAGTAACCGGGGAGCTGTTTTTT
>TRBV28|TRBD1|TRBJ2-3|NA
CASSLGARTGGLDTQYF
TGTGCCAGCAGTTTAGGAGCCCGGACAGGGGGCTTGGATACGCAGTATTTT
>TRBV5-1|TRBD2|TRBJ2-1|NA
CASSLSGTKVSDEQFF
TGCGCCAGCAGCTTGTCGGGGACTAAAGTATCCGATGAGCAGTTCTTC
>TRBV29-1|NA|TRBJ2-3|many
CSVAGLRATDTQYF
TGCAGCGTTGCAGGACTAAGAGCCACAGATACGCAGTATTTT
>TRBV11-2|NA|TRBJ2-7|NA
CASSLVTGFYEQYF
TGTGCCAGCAGCTTAGTGACGGGATTCTACGAGCAGTACTTC
>TRBV5-1|NA|TRBJ2-1|few
CASSFQAASNEQFF
TGCGCCAGCAGCTTCCAGGCAGCTTCCAATGAGCAGTTCTTC
>TRBV19|TRBD1|TRBJ2-4|few
CASSIRAGGMVAKNIQYF
TGTGCCAGTAGTATTAGGGCAGGGGGAATGGTAGCCAAAAACATTCAGTACTTC
>TRBV4-3|NA|TRBJ1-2|few
CASSPEGVLTSNYGYTF
TGCGCCAGCAGCCCCGAGGGGGTCCTTACCTCTAACTATGGCTACACCTTC
>TRBV2|NA|TRBJ2-5|NA
CASSEYGGSLRETQYF
TGTGCCAGCAGTGAATACGGGGGAAGCCTTCGGGAGACCCAGTACTTC
>TRBV28|NA|TRBJ2-4|NA
CASSLARVRGIQYF
TGTGCCAGCAGTTTAGCACGGGTCCGGGGCATTCAGTACTTC
>TRBV18|TRBD2|TRBJ2-5|NA
CASSPRGLVEETQYF
TGTGCCAGCTCACCAAGGGGACTAGTTGAAGAGACCCAGTACTTC
>TRBV5-4|NA|TRBJ2-3|NA
CASSLAQGRTDTQYF
TGTGCCAGCAGCTTGGCTCAGGGGCGGACAGATACGCAGTATTTT
>TRBV30|NA|TRBJ2-1|few
CAWSGAHNEQFF
TGTGCCTGGAGTGGGGCGCATAATGAGCAGTTCTTC
>TRBV28|TRBD2|TRBJ2-7|few
CASSSASGRVYEQYF
TGTGCCAGCAGTTCTGCCAGCGGGAGGGTCTACGAGCAGTACTTC
>TRBV7-8|TRBD2|TRBJ2-7|few
CASSSTGGLAGGYEQYF
TGTGCCAGCAGCTCTACAGGGGGACTAGCGGGGGGCTACGAGCAGTACTTC
>TRBV9|TRBD1|TRBJ1-2|few
CASSVDRGHIGYTF
TGTGCCAGCAGCGTAGACAGGGGGCATATTGGCTACACCTTC
>TRBV30|TRBD2|TRBJ2-1|NA
CAWSQGGSSYNEQFF
TGTGCCTGGAGTCAAGGCGGGAGCTCCTACAATGAGCAGTTCTTC
>TRBV4-1|TRBD2|TRBJ2-3|NA
CASSQGTAGGSDTQYF
TGCGCCAGCAGCCAAGGTACAGCGGGAGGCTCAGATACGCAGTATTTT
>TRBV30|TRBD1|TRBJ1-1|NA
CAWSVLTGGTEAFF
TGTGCCTGGAGTGTCCTGACAGGGGGTACTGAAGCTTTCTTT
>TRBV2|TRBD2|TRBJ2-3|NA
CASRETLGLAGGEDTQYF
TGTGCCAGCAGAGAGACTCTTGGACTAGCGGGAGGAGAGGATACGCAGTATTTT
>TRBV11-2|TRBD2|TRBJ2-5|few
CASSRNLAGGETQYF
TGTGCCAGCAGCCGGAACTTAGCGGGGGGGGAGACCCAGTACTTC
>TRBV6-1|TRBD1|TRBJ1-2|few
CASSVLGQEHGYTF
TGTGCCAGCAGTGTCCTTGGACAGGAGCATGGCTACACCTTC
>TRBV4-3|NA|TRBJ2-7|NA
CASSQAAGYEQYF
TGCGCCAGCAGCCAAGCGGCCGGGTACGAGCAGTACTTC
>TRBV15|NA|TRBJ2-7|few
CATGGVYEQYF
TGTGCCACCGGAGGGGTCTACGAGCAGTACTTC
>TRBV27|TRBD1|TRBJ1-4|few
CASRAGGEKLFF
TGTGCCAGCAGGGCAGGGGGCGAAAAACTGTTTTTT
>TRBV30|NA|TRBJ2-7|few
CAWRSLRAYEQYF
TGTGCCTGGAGGTCCCTGAGGGCCTACGAGCAGTACTTC
>TRBV6-6|TRBD2|TRBJ2-1|few
CASSSGGLSSYNEQFF
TGTGCCAGCTCTAGCGGGGGGCTGAGCTCCTACAATGAGCAGTTCTTC
>TRBV5-1|TRBD2|TRBJ2-1|NA
CASSPGLAYNEQFF
TGCGCCAGCAGCCCGGGACTAGCCTACAATGAGCAGTTCTTC
>TRBV5-1|NA|TRBJ2-3|NA
CASSQSTDTQYF
TGCGCCAGCAGCCAAAGCACAGATACGCAGTATTTT
>TRBV7-2|NA|TRBJ2-3|few
CASSLSTDTQYF
TGTGCCAGCAGCTTATCAACAGATACGCAGTATTTT
>TRBV9|NA|TRBJ2-5|NA
CASSVGLEAATQYF
TGTGCCAGCAGCGTTGGACTGGAGGCCGCAACCCAGTACTTC
>TRBV28|TRBD2|TRBJ2-3|once
CASSSSSGTSTDTQYF
TGTGCCAGCAGTTCCTCTAGCGGGACTAGCACAGATACGCAGTATTTT
>TRBV30|NA|TRBJ2-5|NA
CAWSVEETQYF
TGTGCCTGGAGTGTAGAGGAGACCCAGTACTTC
>TRBV30|NA|TRBJ1-6|few
CAWSVRGSGSPLHF
TGTGCCTGGAGTGTAAGGGGGAGCGGATCACCCCTCCACTTT
>TRBV6-1|TRBD2|TRBJ2-7|NA
CASLVAAGGLEQYF
TGTGCCAGCTTAGTCGCAGCGGGAGGTCTCGAGCAGTACTTC
>TRBV5-1|NA|TRBJ2-3|few
CASSFGGGQADTQYF
TGCGCCAGCAGCTTCGGTGGGGGACAAGCAGATACGCAGTATTTT
>TRBV18|NA|TRBJ1-1|NA
CASSPGQNTEAFF
TGTGCCAGCTCACCCGGACAGAACACTGAAGCTTTCTTT
>TRBV4-3|NA|TRBJ2-3|few
CASSQDPRTFTQYF
TGCGCCAGCAGCCAAGACCCCCGGACTTTTACGCAGTATTTT
>TRBV9|TRBD2|TRBJ2-3|few
CASSVGILAGGTDTQYF
TGTGCCAGCAGCGTAGGAATATTAGCGGGGGGCACAGATACGCAGTATTTT
>TRBV4-1|TRBD1|TRBJ1-4|NA
CASSLNRGNVNEKLFF
TGCGCCAGCAGCCTCAACAGGGGAAACGTTAATGAAAAACTGTTTTTT
>TRBV6-5|NA|TRBJ2-7|NA
CASSYTRAEQYF
TGTGCCAGCAGTTACACCAGGGCCGAGCAGTACTTC
>TRBV29-1|TRBD2|TRBJ2-1|many
CSVRLAAYNEQFF
TGCAGCGTCCGACTAGCGGCCTACAATGAGCAGTTCTTC
>TRBV7-2|NA|TRBJ2-1|NA
CASSSGQWYNEQFF
TGTGCCAGCAGCTCCGGACAGTGGTACAATGAGCAGTTCTTC
>TRBV19|NA|TRBJ1-5|many
CASRMSGVPNQPQHF
TGTGCCAGTAGAATGTCGGGGGTCCCCAATCAGCCCCAGCATTTT
>TRBV5-4|NA|TRBJ2-3|many
CASSLEAGYTDTQYF
TGTGCCAGCAGCTTGGAGGCAGGGTACACAGATACGCAGTATTTT